Listed here are 15 T cell receptor beta chains from one sample, sequenced in a study of identical twins. TCRdb processed the 5' RACE reads anew with MiXCR; each CDR3 protein has one entry. The sample lists under 300,000 distinct CDR3 sequences, about an eighth occurring once. The same data also went into a second study, on yellow fever vaccine responses in identical twins.

The sequencing input was memory (CD45RO+) T cells sorted from blood. These receptors were taken from a young woman in good health.

This rearrangement joins TRBV7-9 to TRBJ1-5, with TRBD1 identical over 9 bases. Germline CDR1 and CDR2: SEHNR and FQNEAQ (reference sequence). After removal of 5 bases from V and 5 bases from J, the junction contained 13 bases not matched to a gene. This CDR3 comprises 17 residues. The CDR3 reads CASSHKGQGLPHQPQHF. As DNA, the CDR3 is TGTGCCAGCAGCCATAAGGGACAGGGCCTACCCCATCAGCCCCAGCATTTT.

The chain carries TRBV18 and TRBJ2-5; perhaps TRBD2 as D (5 bases). Germline V lookup: CDR1 KGHSH, CDR2 LQKENI. Between the trimmed V and J ends, which lost 5 bases and 3 bases, there was a span of 10 bases. The CDR3 is 13 residues long. The DNA for the CDR3 is TGTGCCAGCTCAACCCTGAGGGAAGAGACCCAGTACTTC. It specifies CASSTLREETQYF.

This clonotype was observed a few times. This chain connects TRBV11-1 to TRBJ2-6, with 7 bases fitting TRBD1. The V gene end was trimmed by 6 bases and the J gene end by 1 base; junction bases not matched to a gene: 12. There are 18 residues in the CDR3. Germline assignment: CDR1 SGHAT and CDR2 FQDESV (reference sequence). The CDR3 bases are TGTGCCAGCAGAGCCCAACAGGGGTCGGTGTCTGGGGCCAACGTCCTGACTTTC. It encodes CASRAQQGSVSGANVLTF. Supplemented by reference TRBV11-1 and TRBJ2-6, the full variable domain reads EAEVAQSPRYKITEKSQAVAFWCDPISGHATLYWYRQILGQGPELLVQFQDESVVDDSQLPKDRFSAERLKGVDSTLKIQPAELGDSAMYLCASRAQQGSVSGANVLTFGAGSRLTVL.

This clonotype has only a few counts. The chain uses TRBV20-1 and TRBJ2-7; TRBD2 matches at 9 bases. The CDR3 is made up of 15 amino acids. Germline CDR1 reads DFQATT; CDR2 reads SNEGSKA (reference sequence). V gave up 3 bases and J gave up 3 bases; unmatched junction bases: 9. CDR3 bases: TGCAGTGCTAGGAAGATGCGGGAGGGCCTCTACGAGCAGTACTTC. Translated, it gives CSARKMREGLYEQYF.

This clonotype was found many times. The genes are TRBV15 and TRBJ2-5; 7 bases line up with TRBD1. Germline V CDR1 and CDR2: LNHNV, YYDKDF (reference sequence). The CDR3 is 15 amino acids. Trimming took 8 bases from V and 5 from J; bases not matched to a gene: 14. Here the CDR3 reads CATRLDSGTVETQYF. CDR3 nucleotide sequence: TGTGCCACCCGGCTCGATTCCGGGACAGTGGAGACCCAGTACTTC.

The chain links TRBV29-1 to TRBJ2-3; a possible D gene is TRBD2 (5 bases). The V end lost 2 bases, the J end lost 5 bases, and 11 bases lay between the germline ends. The CDR3 is made up of 13 amino acids. Germline V CDR1 and CDR2: SQVTM, ANQGSEA. The CDR3 DNA is TGCAGCGTTGAATTTCCTAGCCGAGATACGCAGTATTTT. This encodes CSVEFPSRDTQYF.

The chain combines TRBV2 with TRBJ2-5; TRBD2 might be the D (5 bases). CDR3 length: 13 amino acids. V lost 7 bases to trimming and J lost 10 bases, with 19 bases between them. Germline V gives CDR1 SNHLY, CDR2 FYNNEI. CDR3 sequence: CASNPSRTGDQYF. The CDR3, as DNA: TGTGCCAGCAACCCCTCTCGGACTGGTGACCAGTACTTC.

This clonotype has a handful of counts. The chain uses TRBV4-2 and TRBJ2-3; 9 bases map to TRBD1. The ends lost 5 bases at V and 0 bases at J; junction bases unmatched: 12. This CDR3 has 18 residues. Looked up from germline, CDR1 is LGHNA and CDR2 is YNFKEQ. CDR3 coding DNA: TGTGCCAGCAGCAAAAGACAGACAGGGGGGCTGAGCACAGATACGCAGTATTTT. The encoded protein is CASSKRQTGGLSTDTQYF.

This clonotype has a handful of counts. The chain joins TRBV11-2 to TRBJ2-3; 7 bases map to TRBD2. J lost 2 bases, V lost 7 bases, and 15 bases had no gene match. Germline CDR1 SGHAT, CDR2 FQNNGV. The CDR3 is 17 amino acids. Written as DNA, the CDR3 is TGTGCCAGCAACCACGGGGGGACGGGAAGGACCACAGATACGCAGTATTTT. Amino acid sequence: CASNHGGTGRTTDTQYF.

This clonotype was seen at least ten times. The chain couples TRBV7-8 to TRBJ2-1; D is unresolved. The CDR3 runs to 15 residues. Germline CDR1 and CDR2: SGHVS and FQNEAQ. V lost 4 bases and J lost 12, with 22 bases in between. This chain's CDR3 is CASSSSSGFISGQFF. The CDR3 DNA reads as TGTGCCAGCAGCTCCTCATCGGGCTTTATATCCGGGCAGTTCTTC. Based on the CDR3 plus reference TRBV7-8 and TRBJ2-1, the full variable domain is GAGVSQSPRYKVAKRGQDVALRCDPISGHVSLFWYQQALGQGPEFLTYFQNEAQLDKSGLPSDRFFAERPEGSVSTLKIQRTQQEDSAVYLCASSSSSGFISGQFFGPGTRLTVL.

This clonotype was seen many times. The rearrangement uses TRBV7-2 and TRBJ2-7, with D uncertain. There are 12 residues in the CDR3. Germline lookup yields CDR1 SGHTA and CDR2 FQGNSA. V lost 5 bases to trimming and J lost 0 bases, with 5 bases between them. As DNA, the CDR3 is TGTGCCAGCAGCCGTCTCTCCTACGAGCAGTACTTC. Amino acid sequence: CASSRLSYEQYF.

This clonotype was detected a few times. The CDR3 DNA reads TGCAGTGCTAGAGCGGGGTATGGCTACGAGCAGTACTTC. Amino acid sequence: CSARAGYGYEQYF. The chain links TRBV20-1 to TRBJ2-7; the D gene is possibly TRBD2 (5 bases). This CDR3 has 13 amino acids. The germline gives CDR1 DFQATT, CDR2 SNEGSKA (reference sequence). Between the trimmed V and J ends, which lost 1 base and 3 bases, there was a span of 10 bases.

Only a few counts were recorded for this clonotype. The DNA of the CDR3 is TGCAGTGCTGGGACAGCAATTAGAACCTACGAGCAGTACTTC. It is translated as CSAGTAIRTYEQYF. The chain recombines TRBV20-1 with TRBJ2-7, with 7 bases that match TRBD1. This CDR3 has 14 amino acids. In germline, CDR1 is DFQATT, CDR2 SNEGSKA (reference sequence). V lost 5 bases, J lost 2 bases, and 9 bases stayed unmatched.

The chain joins TRBV20-1 to TRBJ2-7, with 9 bases fitting TRBD2. The junction had 3 bases not matched to a gene; V was cut back by 0 bases and J by 0 bases. The CDR3 consists of 15 residues. The germline V gene has CDR1 DFQATT and CDR2 SNEGSKA (reference sequence). CDR3 in DNA: TGCAGTGCTAGAGACCCTAGCGGGAACTCCTACGAGCAGTACTTC. This gives the protein CSARDPSGNSYEQYF.

This clonotype has more than one count but fewer than ten. The CDR3 loop is CASSPGLGGEQFF. In DNA, the CDR3 is TGCGCCAGCAGCCCTGGACTAGGTGGTGAGCAGTTCTTC. This chain links TRBV4-1 with TRBJ2-1; 7 nucleotides match TRBD2. Germline CDR1 MGHRA, CDR2 YSYEKL. The CDR3 runs 13 residues. V was pared by 4 bases and J by 9 bases, with 6 bases of the junction left unmatched.